This passage covers 19 T cell receptor beta chains from one sample sequenced in a study of response to subunit inactivated influenza vaccine. TCRdb called the RT-PCR reads again in MiXCR, with one record for every CDR3 protein. The table includes around 570,000 distinct CDR3 sequences, 7.6% detected once. Source: PBMCs from blood, taken about 23 months after vaccination. The receptors were sampled from a man aged 50-75 years who received an inactivated influenza vaccine.

Ten or more counts support this clonotype. The CDR3 sequence: CASSQEGAGSSYNEQFF. The CDR3 nucleotides read TGCGCCAGCAGCCAAGAGGGAGCGGGGAGCTCCTACAATGAGCAGTTCTTC. V gene TRBV4-3 combines with J gene TRBJ2-1, with TRBD2 matching over 7 bases. The CDR3 length is 17 residues. CDR1 LGHNA and CDR2 YSLEER come from the germline V gene. With 0 bases clipped from V and 0 bases from J, the junction kept 5 bases outside the gene matches.

This clonotype was seen a few times. The chain employs TRBV11-2 and TRBJ1-2; D uncertain. CDR1 SGHAT and CDR2 FQNNGV come from the germline V gene. The CDR3 runs to 14 residues. Trimming cost V 9 bases and J 7 bases, with 21 bases left between them. Here the CDR3 reads CASGPGGIESGYTF. The CDR3 nucleotides read TGTGCCAGTGGACCTGGTGGTATCGAGTCTGGCTACACCTTC. Together with reference TRBV11-2 and TRBJ1-2, the CDR3 gives the full variable domain: EAGVAQSPRYKIIEKRQSVAFWCNPISGHATLYWYQQILGQGPKLLIQFQNNGVVDDSQLPKDRFSAERLKGVDSTLKIQPAKLEDSAVYLCASGPGGIESGYTFGSGTRLTVV.

In its sample, this clonotype was seen a few times. The V call is TRBV30, the J call TRBJ1-1; no definite D call. The V and J ends lost 5 bases and 0 bases respectively, with 10 bases between them. The CDR3 length is 13 residues. Germline CDR1 GTSNPN, CDR2 SVGIG (reference sequence). The CDR3 nucleotides are TGTGCCTGGGGGCCATTTTTGAACACTGAAGCTTTCTTT. It codes for CAWGPFLNTEAFF.

The chain is built from TRBV7-9 and TRBJ2-7; unclear D gene. Germline-derived CDR1 and CDR2 are SEHNR and FQNEAQ (reference sequence). Trimming shortened V by 1 base and J by 3 bases, and 10 bases separated the two germline ends. The CDR3 extends over 14 amino acids. CDR3 protein: CASSLGDGHYEQYF. The CDR3 DNA sequence: TGTGCCAGCAGCTTAGGTGACGGGCACTACGAGCAGTACTTC.

The rearrangement uses TRBV6-5 and TRBJ2-5, with 8 bases lining up with TRBD1. The CDR3 is 16 amino acids. V was clipped by 1 base and J by 2 bases; unmatched bases: 6. CDR1 is MNHEY, CDR2 SVGAGI, per germline. The CDR3 here is CASSYFETGEQETQYF. CDR3 DNA: TGTGCCAGCAGTTACTTCGAGACAGGGGAACAAGAGACCCAGTACTTC.

The rearrangement links TRBV6-6 to TRBJ2-4; D not resolved. The V end was cut by 0 bases, the J end by 8 bases, with 5 bases between. The CDR3 loop spans 12 amino acids. Germline CDR1 MNHNY, CDR2 SVGAGI (reference sequence). CDR3 amino acids: CASSYSDHIQYF. The CDR3 bases are TGTGCCAGCAGTTACTCGGACCACATTCAGTACTTC.

This clonotype was counted only a few times. The V call is TRBV18, the J call TRBJ1-4, with D tentatively TRBD1 (5 bases). In germline, CDR1 is KGHSH, CDR2 LQKENI. With 3 bases removed from V and 10 bases from J, the gap between germline ends came to 12 bases. This CDR3 comprises 13 residues. As DNA, the CDR3 is TGTGCCAGCTCACCGGGACGGGAGGCAAAACTGTTTTTT. Translated, it gives CASSPGREAKLFF.

The chain has TRBV28 and TRBJ2-5, with 8 bases identical to TRBD1. This CDR3 is built from 13 residues. Germline trimming cut 6 bases from V and 1 base from J; bases unmatched to any gene: 1. Germline V gene sequence: CDR1 MDHEN, CDR2 SYDVKM. Here the CDR3 reads CASRGQGQETQYF. The CDR3 DNA reads as TGTGCCAGCAGAGGACAGGGCCAAGAGACCCAGTACTTC. Based on the CDR3 plus reference TRBV28 and TRBJ2-5, the full variable domain is DVKVTQSSRYLVKRTGEKVFLECVQDMDHENMFWYRQDPGLGLRLIYFSYDVKMKEKGDIPEGYSVSREKKERFSLILESASTNQTSMYLCASRGQGQETQYFGPGTRLLVL.

The gene calls are TRBV30 and TRBJ1-3; 10 bases line up with TRBD1. CDR3 size: 14 residues. With V trimmed by 3 bases and J by 4 bases, 3 bases remained unmatched. CDR1 and CDR2 (germline): GTSNPN, SVGIG (reference sequence). Here the CDR3 reads CAWSAGQGGNTIYF. In DNA form, the CDR3 reads TGTGCCTGGAGCGCGGGACAGGGGGGAAACACCATATATTTT.

CDR3 amino acids: CASRVGLSEQFF. The CDR3 coding sequence is TGTGCCAGCAGGGTGGGTTTAAGTGAGCAGTTCTTC. This chain joins TRBV28 and TRBJ2-1, with D unclear. V was pared by 6 bases and J by 9 bases, with 12 bases between. The germline V gene has CDR1 MDHEN and CDR2 SYDVKM. This CDR3 region has 12 residues.

V is TRBV11-2 and J is TRBJ2-2, with D perhaps being TRBD1 or TRBD2 (5 bases each). The ends were cut back, 7 bases at V and 4 bases at J, with 10 bases in the middle. The germline V gene encodes CDR1 SGHAT and CDR2 FQNNGV. The CDR3 is 13 amino acids. CDR3 DNA sequence: TGTGCCAGCAACACTGGGGGCACCGGGGAGCTGTTTTTT. Its translation: CASNTGGTGELFF.

This clonotype has at least ten counts. The rearrangement links TRBV12-3 or TRBV12-4 to TRBJ2-7; 8 nucleotides agree with TRBD1. Losses at the gene ends were 5 bases for V and 2 bases for J; bases not matched to a gene: 2. The CDR3 length is 13 residues. CDR3 DNA: TGTGCCAGCAGTAGGACAGGGCCCTACGAGCAGTACTTC. It specifies CASSRTGPYEQYF.

This clonotype was counted between two and nine times. The chain recombines TRBV4-3 with TRBJ2-7, with unresolved D. Germline CDR1 reads LGHNA; CDR2 reads YSLEER. The CDR3 is made up of 14 amino acids. V was shortened by 1 base and J by 2 bases, with 9 bases between the two germline ends. The CDR3 loop is CASSQGSGTYEQYF. In DNA, the CDR3 is TGCGCCAGCAGCCAAGGTTCGGGTACCTACGAGCAGTACTTC.

This clonotype was found many times. The CDR3 coding sequence is TGTGCCAGCAGCCAGGGGCGGGCGGCAACTAATGAAAAACTGTTTTTT. Translation: CASSQGRAATNEKLFF. The chain combines TRBV4-2 with TRBJ1-4; the D gene is possibly TRBD1 (5 bases). V lost 3 bases and J 0 bases, leaving 11 bases between the germline ends. CDR3 size: 16 residues. CDR1 and CDR2 (germline): LGHNA, YNFKEQ.

This clonotype has at least ten counts. J is TRBJ1-5 and V is TRBV11-2; D call uncertain. V was trimmed by 1 base and J by 2 bases, leaving 6 bases between them. The germline V gene encodes CDR1 SGHAT and CDR2 FQNNGV. This CDR3 has 14 amino acids. The CDR3 here is CASSLVAGNQPQHF. As DNA, the CDR3 is TGTGCCAGCAGCTTAGTCGCAGGCAATCAGCCCCAGCATTTT. Based on the CDR3 plus reference TRBV11-2 and TRBJ1-5, the full variable domain is EAGVAQSPRYKIIEKRQSVAFWCNPISGHATLYWYQQILGQGPKLLIQFQNNGVVDDSQLPKDRFSAERLKGVDSTLKIQPAKLEDSAVYLCASSLVAGNQPQHFGDGTRLSIL.

Of note for this clonotype: A much more abundant neighbour one base away suggests this may be a read error. This sequence joins TRBV5-1 and TRBJ2-5; 7 nucleotides match TRBD2. Germline CDR1 SGHRS, CDR2 YFSETQ. V gave up 0 bases and J gave up 2 bases; unmatched junction bases: 7. The CDR3 extends over 16 amino acids. The CDR3 reads CASSLAISGVQETQYF. CDR3 nucleotide sequence: TGCGCCAGCAGCTTGGCGATAAGCGGGGTGCAAGAGACCCAGTACTTC.

This clonotype was observed a handful of times. The chain employs TRBV7-2 and TRBJ2-4; D is uncertain. In germline, CDR1 is SGHTA, CDR2 FQGNSA. Trimming removed 7 bases from V and 0 bases from J, with 1 base in between. The length of the CDR3 is 11 residues. Here the CDR3 reads CASIAKNIQYF. CDR3 bases: TGTGCCAGCATAGCCAAAAACATTCAGTACTTC.

The chain is built from TRBV4-3 and TRBJ2-3; TRBD2 matches 13 bases. J was trimmed by 0 bases and V by 2 bases; bases with no gene match: 8. Looked up from germline, CDR1 is LGHNA and CDR2 is YSLEER. The length of the CDR3 is 19 residues. The CDR3 spells CASSQRTSGGTLSTDTQYF. For the CDR3, the DNA is TGCGCCAGCAGCCAAAGGACTAGCGGGGGTACTCTAAGCACAGATACGCAGTATTTT.

This clonotype was observed a handful of times. The chain employs TRBV6-5 and TRBJ1-5; weak D call: TRBD1 (5 bases). The CDR3 runs to 17 residues. Germline values: CDR1 MNHEY, CDR2 SVGAGI. V shed 2 bases and J shed 0 bases, with 14 bases lying between them. CDR3 in DNA: TGTGCCAGCAGTTACGAGAGACAGAAGCATAGCAATCAGCCCCAGCATTTT. Protein: CASSYERQKHSNQPQHF.